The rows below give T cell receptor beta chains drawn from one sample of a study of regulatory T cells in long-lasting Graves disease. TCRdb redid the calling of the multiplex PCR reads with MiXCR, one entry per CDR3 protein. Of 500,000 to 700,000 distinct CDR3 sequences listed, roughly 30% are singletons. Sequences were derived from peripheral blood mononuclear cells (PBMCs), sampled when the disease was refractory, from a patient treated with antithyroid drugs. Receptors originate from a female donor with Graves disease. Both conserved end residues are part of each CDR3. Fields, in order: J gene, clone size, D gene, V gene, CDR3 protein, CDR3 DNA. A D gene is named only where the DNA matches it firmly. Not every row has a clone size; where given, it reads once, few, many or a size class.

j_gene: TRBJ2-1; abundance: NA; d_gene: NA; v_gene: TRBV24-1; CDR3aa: CATRTMGVPNLYNEQFF; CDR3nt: TGTGCCACCAGGACAATGGGAGTACCAAACCTTTACAATGAGCAGTTCTTC
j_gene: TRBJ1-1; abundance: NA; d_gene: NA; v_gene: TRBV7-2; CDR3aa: CASSLRIEGRVFF; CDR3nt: TGTGCCAGCAGCTTACGGATTGAAGGGCGGGTTTTCTTT
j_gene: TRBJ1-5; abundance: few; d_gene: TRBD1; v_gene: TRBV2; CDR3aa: CASTADRDSNQPQHF; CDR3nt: TGTGCCAGCACCGCGGACAGGGATAGCAATCAGCCCCAGCATTTT
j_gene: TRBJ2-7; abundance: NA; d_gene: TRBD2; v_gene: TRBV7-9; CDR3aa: CASSLVGRRTSGKSKTYEQYF; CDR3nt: TGTGCCAGCAGCTTAGTGGGGAGACGGACTAGCGGGAAATCCAAGACCTACGAGCAGTACTTC
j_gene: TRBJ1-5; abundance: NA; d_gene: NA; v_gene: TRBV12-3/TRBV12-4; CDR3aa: CASSFRDGTSTPQHF; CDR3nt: TGTGCCAGCAGTTTCCGGGACGGGACGAGTACTCCCCAGCATTTT
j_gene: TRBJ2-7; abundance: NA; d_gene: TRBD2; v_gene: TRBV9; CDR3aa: CASSGGPRTSSGGNEQYF; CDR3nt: TGTGCCAGCAGCGGAGGCCCACGGACTAGCTCTGGAGGCAACGAGCAGTACTTC
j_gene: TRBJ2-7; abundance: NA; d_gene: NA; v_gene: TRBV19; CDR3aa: CASSIVYGSYEQYF; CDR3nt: TGTGCCAGTAGTATAGTGTATGGCAGCTACGAGCAGTACTTC
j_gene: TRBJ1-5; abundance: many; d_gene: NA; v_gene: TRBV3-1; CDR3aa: CASSQGSHQPQHF; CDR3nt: TGTGCCAGCAGCCAGGGATCACATCAGCCCCAGCATTTT
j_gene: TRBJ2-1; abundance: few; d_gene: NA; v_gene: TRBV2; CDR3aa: CASSQGGTGYNEQFF; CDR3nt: TGTGCCAGCAGTCAGGGGGGGACAGGTTACAATGAGCAGTTCTTC
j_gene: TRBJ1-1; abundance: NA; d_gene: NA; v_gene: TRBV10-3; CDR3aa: CAISVGGTDTEAFF; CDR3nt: TGTGCCATCAGCGTAGGAGGGACGGACACTGAAGCTTTCTTT